Following are 11 T cell receptor beta chains from one sample sequenced in a study of blood T cell repertoires in COVID-19. The method was immunoSEQ multiplex PCR; TCRdb's version includes in-frame clones alone and lacks a portion of them. The table has approximately 88,000 clones, around 82% seen once. The sequencing sample was made of peripheral blood. The receptors shown here come from a man aged 50 or older who had recovered from COVID-19.

The chain couples TRBV7-8 to TRBJ2-7; a possible D gene is TRBD2 (6 bases). The length of the CDR3 is 15 residues. Trimming cost V 4 bases and J 2 bases, with 15 bases left between them. The germline CDR1 and CDR2 sequences are SGHVS and FQNEAQ. The CDR3 loop is CASSSVGGIAYEQYF. The CDR3 DNA reads TGTGCCAGCAGCTCCGTCGGGGGAATCGCCTACGAGCAGTACTTC.

V gene TRBV5-1 combines with J gene TRBJ2-7, with 9 bases lining up with TRBD2. The CDR3 consists of 22 residues. V was clipped by 0 bases and J by 6 bases; unmatched bases: 28. Per the germline V gene, CDR1 is SGHRS and CDR2 is YFSETQ. DNA for the CDR3: TGCGCCAGCAGCTTGGGACGGAGTTTGAGTAGCGGGAGAACTCTCTCGTCGGGCGAGCAGTACTTC. Its protein is CASSLGRSLSSGRTLSSGEQYF. The full variable domain, completed using reference TRBV5-1 and TRBJ2-7, is KAGVTQTPRYLIKTRGQQVTLSCSPISGHRSVSWYQQTPGQGLQFLFEYFSETQRNKGNFPGRFSGRQFSNSRSEMNVSTLELGDSALYLCASSLGRSLSSGRTLSSGEQYFGPGTRLTVT.

The V and J genes are TRBV12-3 or TRBV12-4 and TRBJ2-1, with no clear D. Deletions cut 1 base from V and 6 bases from J, with 7 bases between. The CDR3 contains 13 residues. CDR3 amino acids: CASSLEPGNEQFF. The CDR3 region has the DNA TGTGCCAGCAGTTTAGAACCGGGCAATGAGCAGTTCTTC.

The rearrangement joins TRBV19 to TRBJ1-2; a possible D gene is TRBD1 (6 bases). The V and J ends lost 1 base and 6 bases respectively, with 12 bases between them. Germline V lookup: CDR1 LNHDA, CDR2 SQIVND (reference sequence). The CDR3 has 14 amino acids. CDR3 DNA: TGTGCCAGTAGTATAGGTCGGACAGACGATGGCTACACCTTC. Its protein is CASSIGRTDDGYTF.

The rearrangement joins TRBV3-1 (or the pseudogene TRBV3-2) to TRBJ1-1, with TRBD1 identical over 7 bases. The CDR3 has 13 amino acids. The V and J ends lost 7 bases and 0 bases, in that order; junction bases with no gene match: 2. The germline gives CDR1 LGHDT, CDR2 YNNKEL (reference sequence). CDR3 DNA: TGTGCCAGCAAAGGGACAGTGAACACTGAAGCTTTCTTT. It encodes CASKGTVNTEAFF.

V and J are TRBV7-2 and TRBJ2-7; maybe TRBD1 (5 bases). Germline V lookup: CDR1 SGHTA, CDR2 FQGNSA. CDR3 size: 12 residues. V was shortened by 5 bases and J by 4 bases, with 9 bases between the two germline ends. CDR3 bases: TGTGCCAGCAGCCAGGACACGTACGAGCAGTACTTC. Its protein product is CASSQDTYEQYF.

CDR3 in amino acids: CASSAGSRDRTIYTF. Here the CDR3 DNA reads TGTGCCAGCAGCGCCGGTTCCCGGGACAGAACTATCTACACCTTC. V and J are TRBV7-8 and TRBJ1-2, with 7 bases identical to TRBD1. The J segment lost 10 bases and the V segment lost 5 bases, leaving 16 bases of the junction unmatched. The CDR3 is made up of 15 amino acids. Germline CDR1 is SGHVS and CDR2 is FQNEAQ.

The CDR3 nucleotides are TGCGCCAGCAGCTTGGCAGGGATTGGAAACACCATATATTTT. Translation: CASSLAGIGNTIYF. The chain recombines TRBV5-1 with TRBJ1-3; D is perhaps TRBD1 (5 bases). The CDR3 has 14 amino acids. With 0 bases removed from V and 3 bases from J, the gap between germline ends came to 7 bases. The germline CDR1 and CDR2 sequences are SGHRS and YFSETQ.

The genes are TRBV3-1 (or the pseudogene TRBV3-2) and TRBJ1-1; TRBD1 matches 7 bases. The germline V gene has CDR1 LGHDT and CDR2 YNNKEL (reference sequence). V was pared by 3 bases and J by 11 bases, with 9 bases of the junction left unmatched. This CDR3 is built from 13 residues. CDR3 loop: CASSQTRQGSAFF. The DNA for the CDR3 is TGTGCCAGCAGCCAGACCCGACAGGGCTCGGCTTTCTTT.

The chain employs TRBV5-4 and TRBJ2-2; TRBD2 matches 8 bases. CDR3 length equals 16 residues. From germline, CDR1 is SGHNT and CDR2 YYREEE (reference sequence). Trimming cost V 4 bases and J 3 bases; bases outside gene matches: 8. The CDR3 DNA sequence: TGTGCCAGCAGCCTCGGGGTAGCGGGGTACACCGGGGAGCTGTTTTTT. As protein: CASSLGVAGYTGELFF.

The CDR3 loop reads CASTRVRTDTQYF. CDR3 nucleotide sequence: TGTGCCAGCACACGGGTTCGAACAGATACGCAGTATTTT. The J gene is TRBJ2-3, the V gene TRBV12-3 or TRBV12-4, with D uncertain. The V end was cut by 7 bases, the J end by 3 bases, with 11 bases between. This CDR3 comprises 13 residues.